This record covers a single TCR beta chain. This entry comes from a study of blood T cell repertoires in COVID-19. About the study: The United States, Italy and Spain supplied acute and convalescent COVID-19 samples.

The J segment lost 5 bases and the V segment lost 4 bases, leaving 10 bases of the junction unmatched. Germline values: CDR1 GTSNPN, CDR2 SVGIG (reference sequence). This CDR3 region has 15 residues. Some clones are missing from TCRdb's copy, which holds only in-frame ones; the method was immunoSEQ multiplex PCR. The sample carries about 61,000 clones, about 90% recorded once. Sequencing was done on a sample of peripheral blood. The chain has TRBV30 and TRBJ1-4; TRBD1 matches at 7 bases. This receptor was obtained from a woman aged 80 or over with active COVID-19. The CDR3 DNA reads TGTGCCTGGACATCTCCGGGACAGACAAATGAAAAACTGTTTTTT. Its protein is CAWTSPGQTNEKLFF.